The T cell receptor (beta chain) under discussion was sequenced for a study of blood T cell repertoires in COVID-19. Here immunoSEQ multiplex PCR was the method, and the copy in TCRdb shows in-frame clones only, minus some. The sample holds more than 250,000 clones; 92% are singletons and the top ten take approximately 17%. The germline V gene encodes CDR1 MRHNA and CDR2 SNTAGT. The CDR3 sequence is 13 residues long. Trimming shortened V by 6 bases and J by 1 base, and 9 bases separated the two germline ends. The sequencing sample was made of PBMCs or T cells enriched from blood (not recorded which). The chain couples TRBV6-4 to TRBJ1-1; D is ambiguous. The receptor's source is a woman in her twenties or thirties who had recovered from COVID-19. CDR3 nucleotide sequence: TGTGCCAGCAGCGGGGAGGAGAACACTGAAGCTTTCTTT. This codes for CASSGEENTEAFF.